The sequence of this T cell receptor (beta chain) was determined in a study of blood T cell repertoires in COVID-19. Participants, roughly 18 to 90 years old, spanned about two dozen US areas. Per the authors' pipeline: Researchers report that nucleated cell counts were estimated from reference gene primer amplification. Method: immunoSEQ multiplex PCR; TCRdb's copy keeps in-frame clones and lacks some. V and J calls and clone size are as listed in that table; D and trimming were resolved from the DNA. The sample includes about 200,000 clones, 80% to 85% seen only once; the top ten take around 7%. Per the germline V gene, CDR1 is MNHEY and CDR2 is SVGAGI. Trimming stripped 10 bases from V and 6 bases from J, with 17 bases between. This CDR3 is 13 amino acids long.

The sequencing input was PBMCs or T cells enriched from blood (not recorded which). V usage is TRBV6-5 and J usage is TRBJ2-3, with no clear D. This TCR was sampled from a man aged 35 to 55 who had recovered from COVID-19. CDR3 amino acids: CANRSWNSDTQYF. CDR3 sequence (DNA): TGTGCCAACCGTTCTTGGAACAGTGATACGCAGTATTTT.